Listed below are T cell receptor beta chains from one sample, sequenced in a study of T cells in Graves' hyperthyroidism and ophthalmopathy. TCRdb processed the multiplex PCR reads anew with MiXCR; each CDR3 protein has one entry. This sample carries about 480,000 distinct CDR3 sequences, around a quarter of them seen once, and the ten largest clones take approximately 11%. Sequencing was carried out using blood. The origin of the receptors is a woman under 40 with Graves' ophthalmopathy. The CDR3 runs from the conserved cysteine through the conserved F or W. A D gene is named only where the DNA matches it firmly. Rows may omit the clone size; those that give it use once, few, many or a size class.

CDR3: CASSTPLGTGTEAFF; DNA: TGTGCCAGCAGCACCCCACTGGGGACTGGCACTGAAGCTTTCTTT; size: many; J: TRBJ1-1; D: -; V: TRBV28
CDR3: CASSRQGSVYGYTF; DNA: TGTGCCAGCTCAAGACAGGGGAGTGTCTATGGCTACACCTTC; size: few; J: TRBJ1-2; D: TRBD1; V: TRBV6-1
CDR3: CASSRRTGSGTGELFF; DNA: TGTGCCAGCAGTAGAAGGACAGGGTCGGGCACCGGGGAGCTGTTTTTT; size: -; J: TRBJ2-2; D: TRBD1; V: TRBV27
CDR3: CASKTGAVLAKNIQYF; DNA: TGTGCCAGCAAAACAGGGGCAGTCTTAGCCAAAAACATTCAGTACTTC; size: -; J: TRBJ2-4; D: TRBD1; V: TRBV6-1
CDR3: CASSQDPDGSGYGYTF; DNA: TGTGCCAGCAGCCAAGATCCTGACGGGTCGGGCTATGGCTACACCTTC; size: -; J: TRBJ1-2; D: -; V: TRBV4-2
CDR3: CSVEDVRGYGYTF; DNA: TGCAGCGTTGAAGATGTCAGGGGCTATGGCTACACCTTC; size: many; J: TRBJ1-2; D: -; V: TRBV29-1
CDR3: CASSVSGRGTEAFF; DNA: TGTGCCAGCAGCGTGTCAGGGAGGGGCACTGAAGCTTTCTTT; size: few; J: TRBJ1-1; D: -; V: TRBV9
CDR3: CASSLNGGNTEAFF; DNA: TGTGCCAGCAGTTTAAATGGGGGAAACACTGAAGCTTTCTTT; size: many; J: TRBJ1-1; D: -; V: TRBV27
CDR3: CASRLGGRGTETQYF; DNA: TGTGCCAGCCGGCTAGGGGGAAGGGGAACAGAGACCCAGTACTTC; size: -; J: TRBJ2-5; D: -; V: TRBV19
CDR3: CASSVGADRQQTQYF; DNA: TGTGCCAGCAGCGTAGGAGCGGACCGCCAACAGACCCAGTACTTC; size: few; J: TRBJ2-5; D: -; V: TRBV9
CDR3: CATTGGALGGYTF; DNA: TGTGCCACCACAGGGGGCGCATTGGGGGGCTACACCTTC; size: -; J: TRBJ1-2; D: TRBD1; V: TRBV12-3/TRBV12-4
CDR3: CASSPRTSGGGGPYEQYF; DNA: TGTGCCAGCAGCCCACGGACTAGCGGGGGCGGGGGACCCTACGAGCAGTACTTC; size: -; J: TRBJ2-7; D: TRBD2; V: TRBV13
CDR3: CASSFPGLYDQPQHF; DNA: TGTGCCAGCAGTTTTCCCGGCCTTTATGATCAGCCCCAGCATTTT; size: few; J: TRBJ1-5; D: -; V: TRBV12-3/TRBV12-4
CDR3: CASSPDQGGETQYF; DNA: TGTGCCAGCAGCCCCGATCAGGGCGGGGAGACCCAGTACTTC; size: -; J: TRBJ2-5; D: -; V: TRBV7-9
CDR3: CAWTRGETEAFF; DNA: TGTGCCTGGACCAGGGGTGAGACTGAAGCTTTCTTT; size: few; J: TRBJ1-1; D: -; V: TRBV30
CDR3: CASSPRWPYEQYF; DNA: TGTGCCAGCAGTCCCCGGTGGCCCTACGAGCAGTACTTC; size: -; J: TRBJ2-7; D: -; V: TRBV12-3/TRBV12-4
CDR3: CASSLGGIVTEAFF; DNA: TGTGCCAGCAGTTTAGGAGGGATAGTCACTGAAGCTTTCTTT; size: -; J: TRBJ1-1; D: -; V: TRBV12-3/TRBV12-4
CDR3: CASSRLGQDSYEQYF; DNA: TGTGCCAGCAGTAGACTCGGACAGGACTCCTACGAGCAGTACTTC; size: -; J: TRBJ2-7; D: TRBD1; V: TRBV28
CDR3: CASSITALRGAGNTEAFF; DNA: TGTGCCAGTAGTATAACCGCTTTGCGGGGGGCCGGGAACACTGAAGCTTTCTTT; size: many; J: TRBJ1-1; D: -; V: TRBV19
CDR3: CSARNRAYEQYF; DNA: TGCAGTGCTAGAAACAGGGCCTACGAGCAGTACTTC; size: many; J: TRBJ2-7; D: -; V: TRBV20-1
CDR3: CASSRSNTIYF; DNA: TGTGCCAGCAGCCGTAGCAACACCATATATTTT; size: -; J: TRBJ1-3; D: -; V: TRBV12-3/TRBV12-4
CDR3: CASSLTQGLGQYF; DNA: TGTGCCAGCAGTCTCACACAGGGGTTGGGGCAGTACTTC; size: -; J: TRBJ2-7; D: TRBD1; V: TRBV12-3/TRBV12-4
CDR3: CASRQSQFSGYEQYF; DNA: TGTGCCAGCAGACAGTCACAGTTCTCGGGGTACGAGCAGTACTTC; size: -; J: TRBJ2-7; D: -; V: TRBV12-3/TRBV12-4
CDR3: CASSFGPYNTGELFF; DNA: TGCGCCAGCAGTTTCGGGCCATACAACACCGGGGAGCTGTTTTTT; size: -; J: TRBJ2-2; D: -; V: TRBV10-1
CDR3: CASSTTSREQYF; DNA: TGTGCCAGCAGCACCACTAGCCGCGAGCAGTACTTC; size: few; J: TRBJ2-7; D: -; V: TRBV6-1
CDR3: CSVGQDLDYGYTF; DNA: TGCAGCGTTGGCCAGGACCTAGACTATGGCTACACCTTC; size: -; J: TRBJ1-2; D: -; V: TRBV29-1
CDR3: CATSRDPTSLERETQYF; DNA: TGTGCCACCAGCAGAGACCCTACTTCCCTGGAGCGGGAGACCCAGTACTTC; size: many; J: TRBJ2-5; D: -; V: TRBV15
CDR3: CARNTIPGQGTQFSNQPQHF; DNA: TGTGCCAGAAACACCATTCCGGGACAGGGGACCCAATTTAGCAATCAGCCCCAGCATTTT; size: few; J: TRBJ1-5; D: TRBD1; V: TRBV5-3
CDR3: CASRAGGMNTEAFF; DNA: TGTGCCAGCAGGGCGGGTGGAATGAACACTGAAGCTTTCTTT; size: many; J: TRBJ1-1; D: -; V: TRBV28
CDR3: CASSYPGGGNTIYF; DNA: TGTGCCAGCAGCTATCCAGGGGGTGGAAACACCATATATTTT; size: many; J: TRBJ1-3; D: TRBD1; V: TRBV7-9
CDR3: CASNPRGGRGLTGELFF; DNA: TGTGCCAGCAACCCACGAGGGGGGCGCGGTTTGACCGGGGAGCTGTTTTTT; size: -; J: TRBJ2-2; D: -; V: TRBV6-1
CDR3: CASSLGLQGGIAEAFF; DNA: TGTGCCAGCAGCTTAGGGTTACAGGGCGGGATCGCTGAAGCTTTCTTT; size: -; J: TRBJ1-1; D: -; V: TRBV11-1
CDR3: CASSAAPGLENSPLHF; DNA: TGCGCCAGCAGTGCCGCCCCCGGGTTGGAGAATTCACCCCTCCACTTT; size: -; J: TRBJ1-6; D: -; V: TRBV6-4
CDR3: CASSYSRDASKAETQYF; DNA: TGTGCCAGCAGTTACTCGCGGGATGCTAGCAAGGCGGAGACCCAGTACTTC; size: many; J: TRBJ2-5; D: -; V: TRBV6-5
CDR3: CATSRDRGSSHEQYF; DNA: TGTGCCACCAGCAGAGACAGGGGGAGCTCACACGAGCAGTACTTC; size: many; J: TRBJ2-7; D: TRBD1; V: TRBV15
CDR3: CATSSLAGGASETQYF; DNA: TGTGCCACCAGCAGTTTAGCGGGGGGCGCGTCGGAGACCCAGTACTTC; size: -; J: TRBJ2-5; D: TRBD2; V: TRBV15
CDR3: CASSFGRVDSSNQPQHF; DNA: TGTGCCAGCAGTTTTGGCAGGGTGGATTCTAGCAATCAGCCCCAGCATTTT; size: -; J: TRBJ1-5; D: -; V: TRBV12-3/TRBV12-4
CDR3: CASSHPGLATEAFF; DNA: TGTGCCAGCAGTCATCCCGGGTTGGCCACTGAAGCTTTCTTT; size: -; J: TRBJ1-1; D: -; V: TRBV6-1
CDR3: CASSLRGRTGELFF; DNA: TGTGCCAGCAGTTTACGGGGGCGGACCGGGGAGCTGTTTTTT; size: many; J: TRBJ2-2; D: -; V: TRBV28
CDR3: CASSQDMTDNYGYTF; DNA: TGTGCCAGCAGCCAAGATATGACAGACAACTATGGCTACACCTTC; size: -; J: TRBJ1-2; D: -; V: TRBV3-1
CDR3: CASSQDSPAGPYYGYTF; DNA: TGCGCCAGCAGCCAAGATTCCCCTGCAGGGCCGTACTATGGCTACACCTTC; size: many; J: TRBJ1-2; D: -; V: TRBV4-3
CDR3: CASSLDSSGRQYF; DNA: TGTGCCAGCAGCTTAGATTCCTCGGGACGGCAGTACTTC; size: few; J: TRBJ2-7; D: -; V: TRBV7-8
CDR3: CASSFLTGNQETQYF; DNA: TGCGCCAGCAGCTTTCTGACAGGCAACCAAGAGACCCAGTACTTC; size: -; J: TRBJ2-5; D: -; V: TRBV5-1
CDR3: CSASIQGLGGYTF; DNA: TGCAGTGCTAGCATACAGGGCTTGGGTGGCTACACCTTC; size: many; J: TRBJ1-2; D: -; V: TRBV20-1
CDR3: CASSLQDRGHSNQPQHF; DNA: TGTGCCAGCAGTTTACAAGACAGGGGACATAGCAATCAGCCCCAGCATTTT; size: many; J: TRBJ1-5; D: TRBD1; V: TRBV28
CDR3: CASTLPETQYF; DNA: TGTGCCAGCACCCTGCCGGAGACCCAGTACTTC; size: few; J: TRBJ2-5; D: -; V: TRBV6-1
CDR3: CASSFYAQNTEAFF; DNA: TGTGCCAGCAGCTTTTACGCGCAGAACACTGAAGCTTTCTTT; size: many; J: TRBJ1-1; D: -; V: TRBV11-2
CDR3: CASSYAGGGEQYF; DNA: TGTGCCAGCAGTTACGCAGGGGGCGGCGAGCAGTACTTC; size: many; J: TRBJ2-7; D: TRBD1; V: TRBV6-5
CDR3: CSATRQSLYEQYF; DNA: TGCAGTGCTACTCGACAGTCCCTATACGAGCAGTACTTC; size: many; J: TRBJ2-7; D: -; V: TRBV20-1
CDR3: CSVGDSQPANTGELFF; DNA: TGCAGCGTTGGAGACTCGCAACCCGCGAACACCGGGGAGCTGTTTTTT; size: many; J: TRBJ2-2; D: -; V: TRBV29-1
CDR3: CASSYRQGQLQETQYF; DNA: TGTGCCAGCAGTTATCGGCAGGGCCAACTTCAAGAGACCCAGTACTTC; size: -; J: TRBJ2-5; D: -; V: TRBV6-2/TRBV6-3
CDR3: CASSLAATSGYEQYF; DNA: TGTGCCAGCAGCTTAGCCGCGACTAGCGGCTACGAGCAGTACTTC; size: many; J: TRBJ2-7; D: TRBD2; V: TRBV7-2
CDR3: CASSVPGGGYTF; DNA: TGTGCCAGCAGTGTTCCGGGGGGTGGCTACACCTTC; size: -; J: TRBJ1-2; D: -; V: TRBV6-1
CDR3: CASSLVSWDHSGNTIYF; DNA: TGTGCCAGCAGCTTAGTATCGTGGGACCACTCTGGAAACACCATATATTTT; size: many; J: TRBJ1-3; D: -; V: TRBV11-2
CDR3: CASSDRDTSNYGYTF; DNA: TGTGCCAGCAGCGACCGGGACACATCTAACTATGGCTACACCTTC; size: many; J: TRBJ1-2; D: -; V: TRBV9
CDR3: CASRWGDSAAFF; DNA: TGTGCCAGCAGGTGGGGAGACTCCGCGGCTTTCTTT; size: -; J: TRBJ1-1; D: -; V: TRBV6-1